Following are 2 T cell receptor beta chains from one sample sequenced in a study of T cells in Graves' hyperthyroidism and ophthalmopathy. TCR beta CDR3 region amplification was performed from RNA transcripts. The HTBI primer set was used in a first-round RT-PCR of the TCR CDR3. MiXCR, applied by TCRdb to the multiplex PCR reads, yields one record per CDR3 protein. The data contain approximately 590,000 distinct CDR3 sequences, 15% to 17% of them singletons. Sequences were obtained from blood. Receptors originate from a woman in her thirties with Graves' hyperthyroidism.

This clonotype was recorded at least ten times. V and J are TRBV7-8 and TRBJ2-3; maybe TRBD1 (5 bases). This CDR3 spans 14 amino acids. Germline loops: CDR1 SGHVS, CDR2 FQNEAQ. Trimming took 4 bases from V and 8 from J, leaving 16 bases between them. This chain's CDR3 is CASSSGRIQVTQYF. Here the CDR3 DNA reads TGTGCCAGCAGCTCCGGACGCATACAGGTTACGCAGTATTTT.

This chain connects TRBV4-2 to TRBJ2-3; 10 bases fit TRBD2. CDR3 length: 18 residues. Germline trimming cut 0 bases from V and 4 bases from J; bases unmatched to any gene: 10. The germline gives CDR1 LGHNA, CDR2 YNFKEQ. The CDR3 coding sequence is TGTGCCAGCAGCCAAGACACTAGCGGGACCCTCAGGGCAGATACGCAGTATTTT. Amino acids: CASSQDTSGTLRADTQYF.